The 23 T cell receptor beta chains below all came from one sample that was sequenced in a study of cytomegalovirus exposure and HLA in healthy donors. In the PCR, 60 Vbeta and 13 Jbeta primers were used. Here immunoSEQ multiplex PCR was the method, and the copy in TCRdb shows in-frame clones only, minus some. The sample yields fewer than 200,000 clones, 82% seen once. Input material: PBMCs. All receptors come from a male donor in good health and CMV-seronegative.

This clone came up a few times. The CDR3 here is CASSDNGKTEAFF. CDR3 coding DNA: TGTGCCAGCAGTGATAACGGTAAGACTGAAGCTTTCTTT. The rearrangement joins TRBV6-1 to TRBJ1-1, with D hard to call. V lost 3 bases and J lost 5, with 10 bases in between. Germline CDR1 and CDR2: MNHNS and SASEGT. This CDR3 is built from 13 residues.

The chain is built from TRBV6-6 and TRBJ2-2, with 8 bases that match TRBD1. The CDR3 has 14 amino acids. After removal of 10 bases from V and 8 bases from J, the junction contained 12 bases not matched to a gene. Germline assignment: CDR1 MNHNY and CDR2 SVGAGI (reference sequence). The CDR3 DNA is TGTGCCACCCAGGGGGCGCCTCCATATGGGGAGCTGTTTTTT. It specifies CATQGAPPYGELFF.

In the case of this clone: As the CDR3 is not closed by the conserved phenylalanine or tryptophan, this likely results from a read error. The CDR3 DNA sequence: TGTGCCAGCAGCGCTCAGGACAGAACCAATTCACCCCTCCACTCT. Amino acid sequence: CASSAQDRTNSPLHS. This rearrangement joins TRBV9 to TRBJ1-6, with D possibly TRBD1 on 6 matching bases. This CDR3 has 15 amino acids. The V gene's germline CDR1 is SGDLS and CDR2 YYNGEE. The V end lost 3 bases, the J end lost 7 bases, and 14 bases lay between the germline ends.

The CDR3 DNA sequence: TGTGCCATCGCGAGGGAGAACACTGAAGCTTTCTTT. It specifies CAIARENTEAFF. The chain joins TRBV10-3 to TRBJ1-1, with D uncertain. The length of the CDR3 is 12 residues. The V end was cut by 8 bases, the J end by 1 base, with 8 bases between. Looked up from germline, CDR1 is ENHRY and CDR2 is SYGVKD.

CDR3 loop: CASSLGQRTGMEPQHF. The CDR3 nucleotides read TGCGCCAGCAGCTTAGGACAAAGGACAGGGATGGAGCCCCAGCATTTT. The V gene is TRBV5-1, the J gene TRBJ1-5; 8 nucleotides align to TRBD1. The CDR3 spans 16 residues. The germline V gene has CDR1 SGHRS and CDR2 YFSETQ. The V gene end was trimmed by 2 bases and the J gene end by 8 bases; junction bases not matched to a gene: 12.

J is TRBJ2-7 and V is TRBV7-6, with 9 nucleotides matching TRBD2. Germline CDR1 is SGHVS and CDR2 is FNYEAQ. This CDR3 has 14 amino acids. J gave up 9 bases and V 1 base, and 7 bases lay outside the gene matches. The CDR3 loop is CASSLVAGDSRQYF. CDR3 nucleotide sequence: TGTGCCAGCAGCTTAGTAGCGGGAGACTCACGGCAGTACTTC.

V and J are TRBV6-5 and TRBJ1-3, with D maybe TRBD1 (5 bases). V was cut by 4 bases and J by 0 bases, with 13 bases left in between. This CDR3 has 16 amino acids. Germline CDR1 is MNHEY and CDR2 is SVGAGI. This chain's CDR3 is CASSLAGPISGNTIYF. The DNA of the CDR3 is TGTGCCAGCAGTTTGGCAGGGCCAATCTCTGGAAACACCATATATTTT.

V and J are TRBV7-3 and TRBJ2-2; 7 bases agree with TRBD1. V was pared by 5 bases and J by 7 bases, with 10 bases of the junction left unmatched. Germline V gives CDR1 SGHTA, CDR2 FQGTGA. The CDR3 consists of 15 residues. Here the CDR3 reads CASSPQQGSYGELFF. The CDR3 DNA follows: TGTGCCAGCAGCCCCCAACAGGGGTCGTACGGGGAGCTGTTTTTT.

The gene calls are TRBV27 and TRBJ2-7, with TRBD2 matching 7 bases. CDR1 and CDR2 (germline): MNHEY, SMNVEV (reference sequence). Unmatched junction bases numbered 10, after V lost 7 bases and J lost 4 bases. The CDR3 contains 14 residues. CDR3 in DNA: TGTGCCAGCACGTACCGGGGGGTGGGATACGAGCAGTACTTC. Its translation is CASTYRGVGYEQYF.

The chain links TRBV5-4 to TRBJ2-7; a weak D match, TRBD2 (6 bases). Germline V gene lookup returns CDR1 SGHNT and CDR2 YYREEE (reference sequence). Trimming pared 0 bases from V and 2 bases from J, leaving 12 bases between. The CDR3 runs to 15 residues. This CDR3 is CASSLGGVSPYEQYF. The CDR3 nucleotides are TGTGCCAGCAGCTTGGGGGGGGTTTCCCCCTACGAGCAGTACTTC.

This chain links TRBV29-1 with TRBJ2-7; TRBD1 is a possible D gene (7 bases). V shed 6 bases and J shed 10 bases, with 19 bases lying between them. The germline CDR1 and CDR2 sequences are SQVTM and ANQGSEA. This CDR3 region has 12 residues. CDR3 nucleotides: TGCAGCGTGGCCCCCAGGGGGGACGGCCAGTACTTC. Translation gives CSVAPRGDGQYF.

This clone appeared once. This rearrangement joins TRBV7-8 to TRBJ1-1; D not resolved. Deletions cut 1 base from V and 5 bases from J, with 14 bases between. Germline V gene sequence: CDR1 SGHVS, CDR2 FQNEAQ. The CDR3 loop spans 15 amino acids. The DNA for the CDR3 is TGTGCCAGCAGCTTAGGTCCGGGTTCGGTAACTGAAGCTTTCTTT. Protein product: CASSLGPGSVTEAFF.

There are a few counts of this clone. The rearrangement links TRBV6-1 to TRBJ2-1; 7 bases align to TRBD2. Looked up from germline, CDR1 is MNHNS and CDR2 is SASEGT. Germline trimming cut 6 bases from V and 2 bases from J; bases unmatched to any gene: 7. CDR3 length equals 15 residues. CDR3 nucleotides: TGTGCCAGCAGGGACAAGCGGGACCCCTACAATGAGCAGTTCTTC. It codes for CASRDKRDPYNEQFF.

The chain employs TRBV10-2 and TRBJ2-2; TRBD2 matches 7 bases. Unmatched junction bases numbered 2, after V lost 5 bases and J lost 2 bases. Germline V gene sequence: CDR1 WSHSY, CDR2 SAAADI. This CDR3 has 14 residues. CDR3 sequence reads: CASSSGVNTGELFF. The CDR3 DNA reads TGCGCCAGCAGTAGCGGGGTCAACACCGGGGAGCTGTTTTTT.

CDR3 residues: CASSTWTGGGQPQHF. CDR3 bases: TGTGCCAGCAGTACATGGACAGGGGGCGGTCAGCCCCAGCATTTT. The chain joins TRBV6-5 to TRBJ1-5; 11 positions match TRBD1. Germline CDR1 reads MNHEY; CDR2 reads SVGAGI. Trimming at V came to 5 bases and at J to 6 bases, leaving 6 bases not matched to a gene. The CDR3 totals 15 residues.

The chain links TRBV7-9 to TRBJ2-5; possibly TRBD2 for D (5 bases). Trimming took off 3 bases at V and 0 bases at J, with 11 bases between the two ends. The CDR3 contains 15 residues. In germline, CDR1 is SEHNR, CDR2 FQNEAQ (reference sequence). CDR3 nucleotide sequence: TGTGCCAGCAGCTTTGGAGGCAGCCACCAAGAGACCCAGTACTTC. Protein: CASSFGGSHQETQYF.

The chain uses TRBV9 and TRBJ2-2, with 9 nucleotides matching TRBD2. The CDR3 is 17 residues long. Germline V lookup: CDR1 SGDLS, CDR2 YYNGEE. Losses at the gene ends were 1 base for V and 1 base for J; bases not matched to a gene: 5. CDR3: CASSVSRRGGNTGELFF. As DNA, the CDR3 is TGTGCCAGCAGCGTATCAAGGCGGGGGGGGAACACCGGGGAGCTGTTTTTT.

Here the CDR3 DNA reads TGTGCCAGCAGTTTTTGGGGGGGAGAGTTAGGAGATGAGCAGTTCTTC. It specifies CASSFWGGELGDEQFF. The rearrangement joins TRBV28 to TRBJ2-1, with 7 bases aligning to TRBD2. Germline V gene sequence: CDR1 MDHEN, CDR2 SYDVKM. This CDR3 spans 16 amino acids. V lost 3 bases and J lost 8; bases outside the gene matches: 13.

In DNA, the CDR3 is TGTGCTAGTGGTTTCCGACAGGGTCTCACAGATACGCAGTATTTT. Its translation: CASGFRQGLTDTQYF. The V call is TRBV12-5, the J call TRBJ2-3; 7 positions agree with TRBD1. Germline V gives CDR1 LGHNT, CDR2 FRNRAP. V dropped 3 bases and J dropped 2; count of bases not matched to a gene: 5. The CDR3 spans 15 residues. Full variable domain (missing parts from reference TRBV12-5 and TRBJ2-3): DARVTQTPRHKVTEMGQEVTMRCQPILGHNTVFWYRQTMMQGLELLAYFRNRAPLDDSGMPKDRFSAEMPDATLATLKIQPSEPRDSAVYFCASGFRQGLTDTQYFGPGTRLTVL.

This rearrangement joins TRBV30 to TRBJ1-1, with 7 bases that match TRBD1. The CDR3 consists of 13 residues. Trimming at V came to 0 bases and at J to 6 bases, leaving 4 bases not matched to a gene. The V gene's germline CDR1 is GTSNPN and CDR2 SVGIG (reference sequence). DNA for the CDR3: TGTGCCTGGAGTGTACAGGGGATTGCTGAAGCTTTCTTT. It encodes CAWSVQGIAEAFF.

Concerning this clone: At the DNA level, this CDR3 is encoded by other sequences in the same sample as well. The chain carries TRBV9 and TRBJ1-6; D ambiguous. With 2 bases removed from V and 8 bases from J, the gap between germline ends came to 14 bases. Germline CDR1 SGDLS, CDR2 YYNGEE. The CDR3 totals 15 residues. The CDR3 loop is CASSVSPFVDSPLHF. CDR3 nucleotides: TGTGCCAGCAGCGTGTCTCCCTTCGTTGATTCACCCCTCCACTTT.

The chain combines TRBV6-1 with TRBJ2-1; D remains unclear. V was trimmed by 5 bases and J by 0 bases, leaving 8 bases between them. This CDR3 contains 14 residues. Germline assignment: CDR1 MNHNS and CDR2 SASEGT. CDR3 region: CASSRSSSYNEQFF. The CDR3 coding sequence is TGTGCCAGCAGTAGATCGAGCTCCTACAATGAGCAGTTCTTC.

This chain joins TRBV29-1 and TRBJ2-7; 11 bases line up with TRBD1. From germline, CDR1 is SQVTM and CDR2 ANQGSEA. V dropped 7 bases and J dropped 3; count of bases not matched to a gene: 2. This CDR3 spans 12 amino acids. The CDR3 DNA is TGCAGCGCGGGACAGGGGGTCTACGAGCAGTACTTC. The encoded protein is CSAGQGVYEQYF.